This T cell receptor beta chain was recovered during a study of blood T cell repertoires in COVID-19. Study at large: COVID-19 samples from acute and convalescent phases originated in the United States, Italy and Spain. T cells, B-cell-depleted T cells, or PBMCs supplied cDNA or gDNA.

Using immunoSEQ multiplex PCR, the repertoire was profiled, and TCRdb retains in-frame clones only, with some absent. The repertoire holds some 68,000 clones, with about 90% as singletons. The CDR3 consists of 14 residues. Sequenced input: peripheral blood. The TCR comes from a man between 45 and 60 years old with active COVID-19. V gene TRBV21-1 combines with J gene TRBJ2-5; the D segment call TRBD2 is taken from the table without a DNA check. TRBV21-1 is shown as a pseudogene. CDR3 region: CASSKSAGGETQYF. For the CDR3, the DNA is TGTGCCAGCAGCAAATCCGCAGGAGGGGAGACCCAGTACTTC.